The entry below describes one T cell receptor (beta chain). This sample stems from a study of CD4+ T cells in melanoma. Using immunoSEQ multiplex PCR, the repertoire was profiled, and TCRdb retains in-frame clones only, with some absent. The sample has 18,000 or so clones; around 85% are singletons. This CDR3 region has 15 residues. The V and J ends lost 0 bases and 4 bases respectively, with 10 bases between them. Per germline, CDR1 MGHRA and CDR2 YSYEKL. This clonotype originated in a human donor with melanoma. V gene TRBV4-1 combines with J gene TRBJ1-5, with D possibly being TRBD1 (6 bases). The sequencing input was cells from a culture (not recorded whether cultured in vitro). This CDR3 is CASSQDEGGNQPQHF. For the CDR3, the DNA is TGCGCCAGCAGCCAAGATGAGGGGGGTAATCAGCCCCAGCATTTT.